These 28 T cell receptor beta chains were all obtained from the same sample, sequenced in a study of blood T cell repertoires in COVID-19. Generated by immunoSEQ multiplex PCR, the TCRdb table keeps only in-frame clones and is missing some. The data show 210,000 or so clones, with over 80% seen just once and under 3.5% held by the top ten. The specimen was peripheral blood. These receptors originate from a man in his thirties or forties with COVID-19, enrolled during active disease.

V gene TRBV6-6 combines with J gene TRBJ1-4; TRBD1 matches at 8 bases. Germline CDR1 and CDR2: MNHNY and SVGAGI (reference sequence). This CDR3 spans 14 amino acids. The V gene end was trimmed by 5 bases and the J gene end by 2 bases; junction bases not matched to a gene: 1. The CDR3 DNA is TGTGCCAGCAGTCGACAGGGGACTAATGAAAAACTGTTTTTT. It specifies CASSRQGTNEKLFF.

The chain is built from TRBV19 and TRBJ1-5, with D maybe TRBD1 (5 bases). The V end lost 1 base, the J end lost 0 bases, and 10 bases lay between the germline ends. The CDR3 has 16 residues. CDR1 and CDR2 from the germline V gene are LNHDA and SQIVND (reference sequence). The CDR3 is CASSIGQPHSNQPQHF. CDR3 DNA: TGTGCCAGTAGTATAGGACAGCCTCATAGCAATCAGCCCCAGCATTTT. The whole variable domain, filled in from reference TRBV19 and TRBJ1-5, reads DGGITQSPKYLFRKEGQNVTLSCEQNLNHDAMYWYRQDPGQGLRLIYYSQIVNDFQKGDIAEGYSVSREKKESFPLTVTSAQKNPTAFYLCASSIGQPHSNQPQHFGDGTRLSIL.

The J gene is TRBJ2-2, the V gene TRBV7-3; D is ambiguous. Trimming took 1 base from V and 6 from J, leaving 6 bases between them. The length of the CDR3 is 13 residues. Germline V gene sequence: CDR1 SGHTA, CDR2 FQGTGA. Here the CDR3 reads CASSLRQSGELFF. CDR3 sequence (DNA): TGTGCCAGCAGCTTAAGGCAGTCCGGGGAGCTGTTTTTT.

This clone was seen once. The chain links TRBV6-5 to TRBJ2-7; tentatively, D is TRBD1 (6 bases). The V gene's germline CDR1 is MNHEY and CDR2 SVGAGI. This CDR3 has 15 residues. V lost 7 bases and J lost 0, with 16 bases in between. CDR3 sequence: CASTPQGVSSYEQYF. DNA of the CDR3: TGTGCCAGCACCCCACAGGGCGTATCCTCCTACGAGCAGTACTTC.

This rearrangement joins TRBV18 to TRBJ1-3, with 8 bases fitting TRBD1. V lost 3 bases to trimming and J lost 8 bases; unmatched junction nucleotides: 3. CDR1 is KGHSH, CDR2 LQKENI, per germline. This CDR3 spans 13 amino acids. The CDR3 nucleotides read TGTGCCAGCTCACCGACAGGGGAAGACACCATATATTTT. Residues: CASSPTGEDTIYF.

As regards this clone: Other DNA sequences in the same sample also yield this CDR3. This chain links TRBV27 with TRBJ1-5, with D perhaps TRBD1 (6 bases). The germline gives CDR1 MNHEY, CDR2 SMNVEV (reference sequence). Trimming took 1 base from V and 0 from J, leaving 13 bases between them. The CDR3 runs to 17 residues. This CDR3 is CASSLYGTSYSNQPQHF. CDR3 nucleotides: TGTGCCAGCAGTTTATACGGGACATCTTATAGCAATCAGCCCCAGCATTTT.

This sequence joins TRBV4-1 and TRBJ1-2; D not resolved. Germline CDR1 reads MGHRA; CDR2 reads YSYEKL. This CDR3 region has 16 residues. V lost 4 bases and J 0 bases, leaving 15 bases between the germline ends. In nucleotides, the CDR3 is TGCGCCAGCAGCCCCATTCCAGTCCTTACTAACTATGGCTACACCTTC. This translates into CASSPIPVLTNYGYTF.

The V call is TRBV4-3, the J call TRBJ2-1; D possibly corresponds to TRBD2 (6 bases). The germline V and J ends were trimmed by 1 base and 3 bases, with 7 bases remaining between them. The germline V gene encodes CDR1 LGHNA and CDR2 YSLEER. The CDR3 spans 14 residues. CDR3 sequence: CASSQGGDYNEQFF. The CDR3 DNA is TGCGCCAGCAGCCAAGGGGGGGACTACAATGAGCAGTTCTTC.

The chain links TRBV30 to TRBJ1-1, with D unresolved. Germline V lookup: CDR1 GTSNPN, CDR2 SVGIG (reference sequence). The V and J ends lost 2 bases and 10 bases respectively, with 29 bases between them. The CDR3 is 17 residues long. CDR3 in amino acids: CAWSLARTLRRPVGAFF. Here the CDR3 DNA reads TGTGCCTGGAGTCTAGCTAGGACCCTTAGGAGGCCCGTCGGAGCTTTCTTT.

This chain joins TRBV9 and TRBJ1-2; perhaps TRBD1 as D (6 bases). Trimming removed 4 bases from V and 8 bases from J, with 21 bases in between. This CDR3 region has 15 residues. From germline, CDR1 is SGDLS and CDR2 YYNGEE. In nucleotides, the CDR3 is TGTGCCAGCAGCTCCACAGGGTACCTCGCAGAAGGCTACACCTTC. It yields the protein CASSSTGYLAEGYTF.

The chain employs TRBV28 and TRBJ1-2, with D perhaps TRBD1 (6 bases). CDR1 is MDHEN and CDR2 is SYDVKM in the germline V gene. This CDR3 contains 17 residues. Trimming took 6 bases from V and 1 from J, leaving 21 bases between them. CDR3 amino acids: CASSHMGGQGHNYGYTF. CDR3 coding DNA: TGTGCCAGCAGCCACATGGGGGGGCAGGGACATAACTATGGCTACACCTTC.

CDR3 bases: TGTGCCAGCAGCCCCACCGGGACTAGCGGGCCCCTCCCGTACTTC. Translation: CASSPTGTSGPLPYF. This chain joins TRBV11-2 and TRBJ2-7, with 12 bases identical to TRBD2. Germline assignment: CDR1 SGHAT and CDR2 FQNNGV. The CDR3 has 15 amino acids. J was trimmed by 12 bases and V by 5 bases; bases with no gene match: 14.

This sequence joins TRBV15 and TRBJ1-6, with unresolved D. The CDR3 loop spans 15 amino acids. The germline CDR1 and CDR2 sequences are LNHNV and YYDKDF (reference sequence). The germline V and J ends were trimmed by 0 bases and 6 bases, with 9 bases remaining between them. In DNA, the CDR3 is TGTGCCACCAGCAGAGATAGCCTGGGTAATTCACCCCTCCACTTT. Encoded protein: CATSRDSLGNSPLHF.

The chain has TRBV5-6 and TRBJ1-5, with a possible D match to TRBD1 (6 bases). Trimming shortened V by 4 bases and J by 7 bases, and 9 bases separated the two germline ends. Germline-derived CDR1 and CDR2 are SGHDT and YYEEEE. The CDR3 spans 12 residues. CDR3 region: CASSGGAQPQHF. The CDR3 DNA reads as TGTGCCAGCAGCGGGGGGGCCCAGCCCCAGCATTTT.

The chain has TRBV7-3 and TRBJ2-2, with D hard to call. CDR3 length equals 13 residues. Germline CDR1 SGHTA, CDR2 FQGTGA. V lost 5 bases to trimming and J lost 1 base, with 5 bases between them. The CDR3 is CASSGRNTGELFF. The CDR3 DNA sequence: TGTGCCAGCAGCGGGCGGAACACCGGGGAGCTGTTTTTT.

CDR3 in DNA: TGTGCTAGTGGTTTAGACAGGGGAGTTTTTATTGAAAAACTGTTTTTT. Translated: CASGLDRGVFIEKLFF. V is TRBV12-5 and J is TRBJ1-4; the match to TRBD1 covers 8 bases. The CDR3 is 16 amino acids. The germline gives CDR1 LGHNT, CDR2 FRNRAP. J was trimmed by 7 bases and V by 3 bases; bases with no gene match: 10. The full variable domain, in which reference TRBV12-5 and TRBJ1-4 provide the parts outside the CDR3, is DARVTQTPRHKVTEMGQEVTMRCQPILGHNTVFWYRQTMMQGLELLAYFRNRAPLDDSGMPKDRFSAEMPDATLATLKIQPSEPRDSAVYFCASGLDRGVFIEKLFFGSGTQLSVL.

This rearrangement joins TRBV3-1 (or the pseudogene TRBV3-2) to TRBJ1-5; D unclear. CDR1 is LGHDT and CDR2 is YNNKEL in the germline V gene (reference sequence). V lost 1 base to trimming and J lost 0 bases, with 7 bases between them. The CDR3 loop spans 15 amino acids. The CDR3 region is CASSQAEYSNQPQHF. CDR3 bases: TGTGCCAGCAGCCAAGCGGAGTATAGCAATCAGCCCCAGCATTTT.

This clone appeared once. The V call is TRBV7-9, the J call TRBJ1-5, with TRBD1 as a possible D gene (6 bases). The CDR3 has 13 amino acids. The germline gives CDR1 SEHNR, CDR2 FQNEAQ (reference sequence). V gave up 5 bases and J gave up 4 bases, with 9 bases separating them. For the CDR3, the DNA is TGTGCCAGCAGCCCAGGGGTGAATCAGCCCCAGCATTTT. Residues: CASSPGVNQPQHF. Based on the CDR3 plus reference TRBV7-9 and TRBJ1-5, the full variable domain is DTGVSQNPRHKITKRGQNVTFRCDPISEHNRLYWYRQTLGQGPEFLTYFQNEAQLEKSRLLSDRFSAERPKGSFSTLEIQRTEQGDSAMYLCASSPGVNQPQHFGDGTRLSIL.

The CDR3 bases are TGTGCCAGCAGTCGGGGGTGGCGAGGCTACACCTTC. This translates into CASSRGWRGYTF. The chain combines TRBV12-3 or TRBV12-4 with TRBJ1-2; D possibly corresponds to TRBD1 (5 bases). The CDR3 has 12 residues. Trimming left V 5 bases short and J 8 bases short, with 12 bases between.

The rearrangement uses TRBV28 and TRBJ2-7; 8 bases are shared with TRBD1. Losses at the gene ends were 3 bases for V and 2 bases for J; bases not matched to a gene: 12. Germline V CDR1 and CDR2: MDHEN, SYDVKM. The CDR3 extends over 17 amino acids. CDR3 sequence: CASSFFIGQGATYEQYF. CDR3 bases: TGTGCCAGCAGTTTCTTTATCGGGCAGGGGGCGACCTACGAGCAGTACTTC.

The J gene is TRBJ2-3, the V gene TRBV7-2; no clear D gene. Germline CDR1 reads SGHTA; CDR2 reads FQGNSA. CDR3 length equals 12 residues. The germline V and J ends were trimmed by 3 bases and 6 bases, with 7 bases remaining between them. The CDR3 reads CASSFSRDTQYF. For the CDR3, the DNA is TGTGCCAGCAGCTTTAGTCGTGATACGCAGTATTTT.

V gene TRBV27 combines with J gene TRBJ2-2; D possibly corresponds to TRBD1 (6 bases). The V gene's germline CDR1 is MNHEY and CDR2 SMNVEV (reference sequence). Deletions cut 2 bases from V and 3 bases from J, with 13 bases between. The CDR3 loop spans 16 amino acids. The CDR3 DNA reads TGTGCCAGCAGTTTAAGGCAGGGGTGGCACACCGGGGAGCTGTTTTTT. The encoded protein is CASSLRQGWHTGELFF.

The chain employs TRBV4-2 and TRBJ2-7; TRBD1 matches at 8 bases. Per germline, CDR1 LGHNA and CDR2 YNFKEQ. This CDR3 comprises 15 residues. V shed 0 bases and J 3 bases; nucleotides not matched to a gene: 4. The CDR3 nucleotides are TGTGCCAGCAGCCAAGAAGACAGGGGAGGCTACGAGCAGTACTTC. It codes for CASSQEDRGGYEQYF.

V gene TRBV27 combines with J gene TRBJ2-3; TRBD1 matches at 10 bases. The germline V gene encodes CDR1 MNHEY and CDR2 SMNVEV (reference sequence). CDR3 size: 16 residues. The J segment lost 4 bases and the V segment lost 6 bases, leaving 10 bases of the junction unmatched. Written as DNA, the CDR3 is TGTGCCAGCAGAATCCGAGGGACAGGGGTGTCAGATACGCAGTATTTT. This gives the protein CASRIRGTGVSDTQYF.

The CDR3: CASSYYGGGSSPLHF. The CDR3 DNA follows: TGTGCCAGCAGTTACTATGGGGGCGGCAGTTCACCCCTCCACTTT. This chain joins TRBV6-2 or TRBV6-3 and TRBJ1-6; TRBD1 might be the D (6 bases). Per germline, CDR1 MNHEY and CDR2 SVGEGT. V was clipped by 1 base and J by 9 bases, with 13 bases between them. The CDR3 has 15 amino acids.

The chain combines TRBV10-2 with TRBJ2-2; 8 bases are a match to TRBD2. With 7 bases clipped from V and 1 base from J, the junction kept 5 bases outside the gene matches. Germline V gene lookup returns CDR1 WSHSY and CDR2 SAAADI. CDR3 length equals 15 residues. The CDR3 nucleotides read TGCGCCAGCATGTCGAGCGGGGGGAACACCGGGGAGCTGTTTTTT. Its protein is CASMSSGGNTGELFF.

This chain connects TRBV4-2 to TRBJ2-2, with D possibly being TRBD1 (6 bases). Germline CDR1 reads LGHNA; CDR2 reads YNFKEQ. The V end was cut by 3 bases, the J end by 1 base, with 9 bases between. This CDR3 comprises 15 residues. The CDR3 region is CASSQMDRNTGELFF. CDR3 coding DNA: TGTGCCAGCAGCCAGATGGACAGGAACACCGGGGAGCTGTTTTTT.

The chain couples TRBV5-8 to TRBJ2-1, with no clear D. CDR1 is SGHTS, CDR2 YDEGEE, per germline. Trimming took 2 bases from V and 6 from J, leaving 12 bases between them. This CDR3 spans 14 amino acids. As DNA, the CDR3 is TGTGCCAGCAGCTTTCCCGACAACTCCAATGAGCAGTTCTTC. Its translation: CASSFPDNSNEQFF.